A selection of T cell receptor beta chains follows, all from one sample in a study of T-cell reconstitution after alpha-beta-depleted transplantation in children. TCRdb independently ran MiXCR on the PCR reads; one entry per CDR3 protein. The sample shows fewer than 700,000 distinct CDR3 sequences, approximately 22% of them seen only once. The input for sequencing was PBMCs, mostly from graft donor cells, taken 360 days after TCRalphabeta/CD19-depleted stem cell transplant. The receptors shown here come from a boy in the first two years of life who had a stem cell transplant for acute myeloid leukemia, so the T cells may come from the graft donor. Both conserved end residues are part of each CDR3. A D gene is named only where the DNA matches it firmly. Part of the rows lack a size; the others show once, few, many or a class for expanded clones.

d_gene: -
j_gene: TRBJ1-3
abundance: few
v_gene: TRBV20-1
CDR3aa: CSASRGLGNTIYF
CDR3nt: TGCAGTGCTAGTAGGGGTCTAGGAAACACCATATATTTT

d_gene: TRBD1
j_gene: TRBJ1-1
abundance: many
v_gene: TRBV27
CDR3aa: CASSFRRGWGGNTEAFF
CDR3nt: TGTGCCAGCAGTTTTCGCAGGGGGTGGGGGGGGAACACTGAAGCTTTCTTT

d_gene: -
j_gene: TRBJ2-5
abundance: many
v_gene: TRBV7-2
CDR3aa: CASSFDLPPETQYF
CDR3nt: TGTGCCAGCAGCTTTGACCTGCCCCCCGAGACCCAGTACTTC

d_gene: TRBD2
j_gene: TRBJ2-5
abundance: -
v_gene: TRBV29-1
CDR3aa: CSVGAGGGRVQETQYF
CDR3nt: TGCAGCGTTGGGGCTGGCGGGGGGCGGGTCCAAGAGACCCAGTACTTC

d_gene: TRBD1
j_gene: TRBJ1-1
abundance: few
v_gene: TRBV29-1
CDR3aa: CSGATGTAGGTEAFF
CDR3nt: TGCAGCGGGGCCACCGGGACAGCGGGGGGAACTGAAGCTTTCTTT

d_gene: -
j_gene: TRBJ2-7
abundance: -
v_gene: TRBV4-3
CDR3aa: CASSQEAGDTLSYEQYF
CDR3nt: TGCGCCAGCAGCCAAGAGGCGGGGGACACACTTAGCTACGAGCAGTACTTC

d_gene: TRBD2
j_gene: TRBJ2-5
abundance: -
v_gene: TRBV20-1
CDR3aa: CSAKMTSGGETQYF
CDR3nt: TGCAGTGCTAAAATGACTAGCGGGGGAGAGACCCAGTACTTC

d_gene: -
j_gene: TRBJ2-7
abundance: -
v_gene: TRBV7-3
CDR3aa: CANSYPEAGRYEQYF
CDR3nt: TGTGCCAACTCGTACCCGGAGGCAGGGAGGTACGAGCAGTACTTC

d_gene: -
j_gene: TRBJ2-1
abundance: many
v_gene: TRBV12-3/TRBV12-4
CDR3aa: CASSPLGGDSSYNEQFF
CDR3nt: TGTGCCAGCAGTCCCCTAGGGGGGGACAGCTCCTACAATGAGCAGTTCTTC

d_gene: TRBD1
j_gene: TRBJ2-3
abundance: -
v_gene: TRBV10-3
CDR3aa: CATLIQRDRYSSTDTQYF
CDR3nt: TGTGCCACCCTAATACAACGGGACAGGTACTCTAGCACAGATACGCAGTATTTT

d_gene: -
j_gene: TRBJ2-5
abundance: few
v_gene: TRBV15
CDR3aa: CATRGWRAQGETQYF
CDR3nt: TGTGCCACCAGAGGATGGAGGGCGCAAGGGGAGACCCAGTACTTC

d_gene: -
j_gene: TRBJ2-3
abundance: -
v_gene: TRBV7-2
CDR3aa: CASSLLDISTDTQYF
CDR3nt: TGTGCCAGCAGCTTATTGGACATTAGCACAGATACGCAGTATTTT

d_gene: -
j_gene: TRBJ2-1
abundance: -
v_gene: TRBV12-3/TRBV12-4
CDR3aa: CASRWDGYNEQFF
CDR3nt: TGTGCCAGCAGGTGGGACGGCTACAATGAGCAGTTCTTC

d_gene: TRBD1
j_gene: TRBJ1-1
abundance: few
v_gene: TRBV5-6
CDR3aa: CASSLLDRRHREAFF
CDR3nt: TGTGCCAGCAGCTTATTGGACAGGCGCCATAGGGAAGCTTTCTTT

d_gene: TRBD2
j_gene: TRBJ2-1
abundance: -
v_gene: TRBV12-3/TRBV12-4
CDR3aa: CASSFLGGGRNEQFF
CDR3nt: TGTGCCAGCAGTTTCCTGGGCGGGGGACGGAATGAGCAGTTCTTC

d_gene: -
j_gene: TRBJ1-5
abundance: -
v_gene: TRBV21-1
CDR3aa: CASPHGQGGNIMSNQPQHF
CDR3nt: TGTGCCAGCCCTCATGGACAGGGAGGAAATATTATGAGCAATCAGCCCCAGCATTTT

d_gene: TRBD1
j_gene: TRBJ2-6
abundance: many
v_gene: TRBV15
CDR3aa: CATSRGTGGIPGANVLTF
CDR3nt: TGTGCCACCAGCAGAGGAACAGGGGGGATCCCTGGGGCCAACGTCCTGACTTTC

d_gene: -
j_gene: TRBJ1-1
abundance: -
v_gene: TRBV6-5
CDR3aa: CASSYSGGIWNTEAFF
CDR3nt: TGTGCCAGCAGTTACTCGGGGGGGATTTGGAACACTGAAGCTTTCTTT

d_gene: -
j_gene: TRBJ2-7
abundance: -
v_gene: TRBV10-3
CDR3aa: CAIRRDASNYEQYF
CDR3nt: TGTGCCATCAGGCGGGACGCCTCTAACTACGAGCAGTACTTC

d_gene: -
j_gene: TRBJ2-6
abundance: -
v_gene: TRBV24-1
CDR3aa: CATSDAGSGANVLTF
CDR3nt: TGTGCCACCAGTGATGCGGGGTCTGGGGCCAACGTCCTGACTTTC

d_gene: -
j_gene: TRBJ2-1
abundance: -
v_gene: TRBV24-1
CDR3aa: CATSDDDRYNEQFF
CDR3nt: TGTGCCACCAGTGATGACGACAGATACAATGAGCAGTTCTTC